The sequence of this T cell receptor beta chain was determined in a study of regulatory T cells in long-lasting Graves disease. Study outcomes and limitations: Persistent patients shared more public clonotypes (around 3,000) than new patients (nearly 1,000).

To make TCR beta libraries, researchers used iRepertoire HTBI primers and Arm-PCR of CDR3 regions. In TCRdb, the multiplex PCR reads were re-called with MiXCR into one record per CDR3 protein. Counted here are approximately 350,000 distinct CDR3 sequences, 20% to 25% occurring once; the ten biggest clones make up around a quarter. Time point indicated: persistent/refractory GD, antithyroid drugs over 5 years with positive TRAb. After RNA was extracted from PBMCs, the TCR library was made from it. This clonotype appeared many times. What it binds is not known. CDR3 size: 16 residues. V shed 3 bases, J shed 2 bases, and the junction held 6 bases outside the gene matches. Germline assignment: CDR1 SEHNR and CDR2 FQNEAQ (reference sequence).

The V gene is TRBV7-9, the J gene TRBJ1-5, with 8 nucleotides matching TRBD1. This TCR was recovered from a woman aged 40 to 50 with Graves disease. The input for sequencing was peripheral blood mononuclear cells (PBMCs), taken when the disease was refractory, from a patient treated with antithyroid drugs. The CDR3 spells CASSLGTGYGNQPQHF. The CDR3 region has the DNA TGTGCCAGCAGCTTGGGGACAGGATACGGCAATCAGCCCCAGCATTTT.